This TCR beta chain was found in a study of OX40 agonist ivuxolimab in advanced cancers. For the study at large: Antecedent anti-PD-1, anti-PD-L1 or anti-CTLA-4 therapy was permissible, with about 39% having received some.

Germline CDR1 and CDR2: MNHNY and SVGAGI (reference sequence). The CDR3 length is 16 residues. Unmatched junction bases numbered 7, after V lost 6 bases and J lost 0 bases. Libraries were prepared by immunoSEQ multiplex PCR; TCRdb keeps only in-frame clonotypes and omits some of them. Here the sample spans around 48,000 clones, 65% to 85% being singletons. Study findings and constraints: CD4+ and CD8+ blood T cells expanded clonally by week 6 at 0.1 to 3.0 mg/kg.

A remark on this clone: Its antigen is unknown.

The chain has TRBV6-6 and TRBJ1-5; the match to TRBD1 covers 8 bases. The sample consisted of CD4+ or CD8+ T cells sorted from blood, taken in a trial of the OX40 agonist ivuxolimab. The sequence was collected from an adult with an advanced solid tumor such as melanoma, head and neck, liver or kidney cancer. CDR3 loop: CASSKGTGNSNQPQHF. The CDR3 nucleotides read TGTGCCAGCAGCAAAGGGACAGGCAATAGCAATCAGCCCCAGCATTTT.